The clone carrying this T cell receptor beta chain was recorded many times. Antigen: not known. V dropped 3 bases and J dropped 12 bases, with 12 bases sitting between them. CDR1 is SGHTA and CDR2 is FQGNSA in the germline V gene. The CDR3 runs 12 residues. This sample was included in a study of CD8 T cells in ankylosing spondylitis. Construction of TCR beta libraries was performed using quantitative 5'-RACE with molecular barcodes. TCRdb reanalysed the 5' RACE reads using MiXCR and keeps one entry per CDR3 protein. The sample records around 330,000 distinct CDR3 sequences, 11% being singletons. Study-level results: What seemed typical of ankylosing spondylitis blood was a TCR beta motif built from eight highly homologous variants. Matched ankylosing spondylitis synovial fluid reportedly contained a significantly enriched population of disease-linked clones.

The chain has TRBV7-2 and TRBJ2-1; TRBD1 might be the D (5 bases). The clonotype originates from a female donor with ankylosing spondylitis or in good health (not recorded which). Sequencing was done on a sample of blood, either unsorted or a sorted T cell fraction (not recorded which). CDR3 coding DNA: TGTGCCAGCAGCTTTCCTAGGGGTCGGCAGTTCTTC. Protein sequence: CASSFPRGRQFF.